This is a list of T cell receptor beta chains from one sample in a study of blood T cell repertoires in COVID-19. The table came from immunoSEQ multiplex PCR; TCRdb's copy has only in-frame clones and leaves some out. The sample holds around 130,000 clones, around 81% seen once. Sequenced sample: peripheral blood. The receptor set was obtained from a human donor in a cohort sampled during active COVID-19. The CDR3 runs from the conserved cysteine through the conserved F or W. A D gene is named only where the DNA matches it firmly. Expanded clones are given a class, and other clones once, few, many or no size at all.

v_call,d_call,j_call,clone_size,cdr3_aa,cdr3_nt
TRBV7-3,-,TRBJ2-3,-,CASSQMDSLSTDTQYF,TGTGCCAGCAGCCAAATGGACAGCCTTAGCACAGATACGCAGTATTTT
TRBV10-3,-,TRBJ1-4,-,CAISEAGFISATNEKLFF,TGTGCCATCAGTGAGGCAGGTTTCATTTCTGCAACTAATGAAAAACTGTTTTTT
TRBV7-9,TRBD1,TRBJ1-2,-,CASSPRSTGMEGYTF,TGTGCCAGCAGCCCCCGGTCGACAGGGATGGAGGGCTACACCTTC
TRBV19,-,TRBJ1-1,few,CASTKTGINTEAFF,TGTGCCAGTACAAAGACCGGGATAAACACTGAAGCTTTCTTT
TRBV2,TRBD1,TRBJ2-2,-,CATAGTGGGELFF,TGTGCCACCGCCGGGACAGGGGGCGGGGAGCTGTTTTTT
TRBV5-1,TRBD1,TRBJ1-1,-,CASSFTGGKTEAFF,TGCGCCAGCAGCTTCACAGGGGGAAAGACTGAAGCTTTCTTT
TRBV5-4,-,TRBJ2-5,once,CASSQWRGGQETQYF,TGTGCCAGCAGCCAGTGGAGGGGGGGCCAAGAGACCCAGTACTTC
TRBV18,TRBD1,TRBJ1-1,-,CASSSGTGVMNTEAFF,TGTGCCAGCTCGTCCGGGACAGGGGTCATGAACACTGAAGCTTTCTTT
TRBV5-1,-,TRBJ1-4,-,CASSFGASEKLFF,TGCGCCAGCAGCTTTGGGGCTTCTGAAAAACTGTTTTTT
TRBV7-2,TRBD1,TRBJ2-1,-,CASSSGQGYRNEQFF,TGTGCCAGCAGTTCTGGACAGGGATACAGGAATGAGCAGTTCTTC
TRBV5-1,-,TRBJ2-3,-,CASSLEAGVGTQYF,TGCGCCAGCAGCTTGGAGGCAGGGGTGGGTACGCAGTATTTT
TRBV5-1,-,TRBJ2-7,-,CASRGDYEQYF,TGCGCCAGCCGCGGGGACTACGAGCAGTACTTC
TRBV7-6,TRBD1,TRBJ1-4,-,CASSSGQGATNEKLFF,TGTGCCAGCAGCTCCGGACAGGGGGCAACTAATGAAAAACTGTTTTTT
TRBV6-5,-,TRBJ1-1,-,CASMRETEAFF,TGTGCCAGCATGCGGGAGACTGAAGCTTTCTTT
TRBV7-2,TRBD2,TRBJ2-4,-,CASSLAASLAGGSKNIQYF,TGTGCCAGCAGCTTAGCGGCAAGCCTAGCGGGGGGTTCGAAAAACATTCAGTACTTC
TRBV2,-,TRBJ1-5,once,CASSEGAGYSNQPQHF,TGTGCCAGCAGTGAGGGGGCAGGGTATAGCAATCAGCCCCAGCATTTT
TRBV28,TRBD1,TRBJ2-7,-,CASSQPGQGRNEQYF,TGTGCCAGCAGTCAACCGGGACAGGGGCGAAACGAGCAGTACTTC
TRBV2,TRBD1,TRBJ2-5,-,CATTGVTQETQYF,TGTGCCACCACAGGGGTAACTCAAGAGACCCAGTACTTC
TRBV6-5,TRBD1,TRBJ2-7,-,CASNRDSSYEQYF,TGTGCCAGCAATAGGGACAGTTCCTACGAGCAGTACTTC
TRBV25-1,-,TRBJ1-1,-,CASRGENTEAFF,TGTGCCAGCAGAGGGGAGAACACTGAAGCTTTCTTT
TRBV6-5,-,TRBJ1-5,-,CASRGSNQPQHF,TGTGCTTCAAGGGGCAGTAATCAGCCCCAGCATTTT
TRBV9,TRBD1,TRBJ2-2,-,CASSVGQGYTGELFF,TGTGCCAGCAGCGTGGGACAGGGTTACACCGGGGAGCTGTTTTTT
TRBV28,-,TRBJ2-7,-,CASTPEGALTSYEQYF,TGTGCCAGCACGCCTGAGGGCGCCTTAACCTCCTACGAGCAGTACTTC
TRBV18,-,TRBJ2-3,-,CASSLHPPGTDTQYF,TGTGCCAGCTCACTCCATCCCCCGGGGACAGATACGCAGTATTTT
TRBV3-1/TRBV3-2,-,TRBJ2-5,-,CASSLFGQGGTQYF,TGTGCCAGCAGCCTTTTCGGGCAGGGAGGGACCCAGTACTTC
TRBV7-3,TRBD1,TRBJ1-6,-,CASSLTGTGVYNSPLHF,TGTGCCAGCAGCTTAACGGGGACAGGCGTCTATAATTCACCCCTCCACTTT
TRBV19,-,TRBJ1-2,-,CASSINRADGYTF,TGTGCCAGTAGTATAAACAGGGCGGATGGCTACACCTTC
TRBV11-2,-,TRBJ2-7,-,CASSLRLSSYEQYF,TGTGCCAGCAGCTTAAGACTGAGCTCCTACGAGCAGTACTTC
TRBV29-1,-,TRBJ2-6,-,CSVGGDSGANVLTF,TGCAGCGTTGGAGGCGACTCTGGGGCCAACGTCCTGACTTTC
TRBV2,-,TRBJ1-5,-,CASSEAQTANQPQHF,TGTGCCAGCAGTGAAGCACAGACAGCCAATCAGCCCCAGCATTTT
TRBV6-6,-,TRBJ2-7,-,CASSRLDPAPEQYF,TGTGCCAGCAGCAGACTAGACCCGGCCCCGGAGCAGTACTTC
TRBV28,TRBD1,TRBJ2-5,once,CASKTGVETQYF,TGTGCCAGCAAGACAGGGGTGGAGACCCAGTACTTC
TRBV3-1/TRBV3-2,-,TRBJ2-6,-,CASSQERANSGANVLTF,TGTGCCAGCAGCCAAGAGCGGGCGAACTCTGGGGCCAACGTCCTGACTTTC
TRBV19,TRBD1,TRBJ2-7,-,CATNPGTGFSYEQYF,TGTGCCACGAATCCCGGGACAGGTTTCTCCTACGAGCAGTACTTC
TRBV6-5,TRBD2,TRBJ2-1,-,CATIAGGSTEQFF,TGTGCCACGATAGCGGGGGGGAGCACTGAGCAGTTCTTC
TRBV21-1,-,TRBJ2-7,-,CASSGGGTGNYEQYF,TGTGCCAGCAGCGGGGGAGGGACAGGAAACTACGAGCAGTACTTC
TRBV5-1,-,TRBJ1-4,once,CASSLMGTTSEKLFF,TGCGCCAGCAGCTTGATGGGGACTACAAGCGAAAAACTGTTTTTT
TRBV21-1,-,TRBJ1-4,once,CASSKPKGSTGREKLFF,TGTGCCAGCAGCAAACCAAAGGGCTCGACAGGGCGAGAAAAACTGTTTTTT
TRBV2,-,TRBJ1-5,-,CASSEAVSLNQPQHF,TGTGCCAGCAGTGAAGCCGTGTCTCTCAATCAGCCCCAGCATTTT
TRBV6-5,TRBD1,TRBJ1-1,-,CASNDRGLNTEAFF,TGTGCCAGCAACGACAGGGGGTTGAACACTGAAGCTTTCTTT
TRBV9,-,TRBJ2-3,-,CASSVAGHTDTQYF,TGTGCCAGCAGCGTAGCAGGACACACAGATACGCAGTATTTT
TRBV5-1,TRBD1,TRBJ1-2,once,CASSSTTGTGLNGYTF,TGCGCCAGCAGCTCAACCACCGGGACAGGCCTCAATGGCTACACCTTC
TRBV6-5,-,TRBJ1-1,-,CASSYRTALNTEAFF,TGTGCCAGCAGTTACCGGACAGCCCTGAACACTGAAGCTTTCTTT
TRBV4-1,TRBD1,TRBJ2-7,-,CASSHVDRDAHEQYF,TGCGCCAGCAGCCATGTCGACAGGGATGCCCACGAGCAGTACTTC
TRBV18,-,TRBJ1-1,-,CASSLGAGGDTEAFF,TGTGCCAGCTCACTCGGTGCTGGAGGGGACACTGAAGCTTTCTTT
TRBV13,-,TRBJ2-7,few,CASRNSRTNQYF,TGTGCCAGCAGAAACAGTAGGACAAACCAGTACTTC
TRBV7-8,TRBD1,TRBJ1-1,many,CASSSDRVAEAFF,TGTGCCAGCAGCTCTGACAGGGTAGCTGAAGCTTTCTTT
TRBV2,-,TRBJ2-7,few,CATSRGLPGQYEQYF,TGTGCCACCTCGAGAGGGCTCCCCGGTCAATACGAGCAGTACTTC
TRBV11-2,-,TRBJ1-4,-,CASRSTGLGEKLFF,TGTGCCAGCAGGTCGACAGGTCTGGGTGAAAAACTGTTTTTT
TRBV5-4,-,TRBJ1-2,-,CATTPDQGRESGYTF,TGTGCCACTACCCCCGATCAGGGGCGAGAGTCTGGCTACACCTTC
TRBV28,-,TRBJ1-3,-,CASSNHRDLSGNTIYF,TGTGCCAGCAGTAATCACAGGGACCTCTCTGGAAACACCATATATTTT
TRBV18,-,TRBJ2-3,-,CASSPPGTGIDTQYF,TGTGCCAGCTCACCTCCAGGGACTGGCATTGATACGCAGTATTTT
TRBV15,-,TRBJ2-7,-,CATSRDRSGFEQYF,TGTGCCACCAGCAGAGATCGGTCAGGGTTCGAGCAGTACTTC
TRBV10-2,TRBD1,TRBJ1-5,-,CASSEDRGLQPQHF,TGCGCCAGCAGCGAAGACAGGGGGCTTCAGCCCCAGCATTTT
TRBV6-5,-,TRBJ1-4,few,CASRSAHATNEKLFF,TGTGCCAGCAGGAGTGCCCACGCAACTAATGAAAAACTGTTTTTT
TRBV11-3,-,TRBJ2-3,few,CASSSGGKSPWADTQYF,TGTGCCAGCAGCTCCGGGGGTAAGTCCCCATGGGCAGATACGCAGTATTTT
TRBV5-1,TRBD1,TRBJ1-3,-,CASSLKTGFSGNTIYF,TGCGCCAGCAGCCTGAAGACAGGGTTCTCTGGAAACACCATATATTTT
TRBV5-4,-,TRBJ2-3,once,CASSRQPRDTQYF,TGTGCCAGCAGTCGACAGCCCAGGGATACGCAGTATTTT
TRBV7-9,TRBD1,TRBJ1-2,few,CASRPGQGAGYTF,TGTGCCAGTCGCCCGGGACAGGGGGCTGGCTACACCTTC